These T cell receptor beta chains were read from a single sample in a study of T cell changes during pregnancy in multiple sclerosis. Sequencing was performed with immunoSEQ multiplex PCR; in TCRdb, only in-frame clones are kept and a portion is missing. Of around 60,000 clones in the sample, around 89% are singletons; the top ten hold under 3%. Sequencing used peripheral blood, obtained in the first trimester of pregnancy. The receptors were sampled from a female donor with multiple sclerosis, enrolled in a pregnancy study. The CDR3 runs from the conserved cysteine through the conserved F or W. Each record gives: D gene, J gene, V gene, clone size, CDR3 protein, CDR3 DNA. D genes are given only for firm matches. Clone size is not always given. Where it is, it says once, few, many or a class for expanded clones.

. TRBJ2-5 TRBV19 . CASSIVYRERQETQYF TGTGCCAGTAGTATAGTCTACAGGGAAAGGCAAGAGACCCAGTACTTC
. TRBJ2-5 TRBV7-2 . CASSFTVNQETQYF TGTGCCAGCAGCTTCACAGTGAACCAAGAGACCCAGTACTTC
TRBD2 TRBJ2-1 TRBV10-2 once CASSESGPSGRFSSYNEQFF TGCGCCAGCAGTGAGTCTGGGCCTAGCGGGAGGTTCAGCTCCTACAATGAGCAGTTCTTC
. TRBJ2-7 TRBV6-1 . CASSESVDEQYF TGTGCCAGCAGTGAAAGCGTGGACGAGCAGTACTTC
. TRBJ1-1 TRBV25-1 . CASSEYRQSTEAFF TGTGCCAGCAGTGAATATCGACAGAGCACTGAAGCTTTCTTT
TRBD2 TRBJ2-5 TRBV6-1 . CASSELASGKETQYF TGTGCCAGCAGTGAACTTGCTAGCGGTAAAGAGACCCAGTACTTC
TRBD1 TRBJ1-2 TRBV7-3 few CASSLGQGDYTF TGTGCCAGCAGCCTAGGTCAGGGGGACTACACCTTC
. TRBJ1-5 TRBV30 . CAWEGGGGNQPQHF TGTGCCTGGGAAGGGGGGGGCGGCAATCAGCCCCAGCATTTT
. TRBJ1-4 TRBV30 . CAWSGQANEKLFF TGTGCCTGGAGTGGGCAGGCAAATGAAAAACTGTTTTTT
TRBD1 TRBJ1-6 TRBV7-3 few CASSLQGANSPLHF TGTGCCAGCAGCTTACAGGGGGCGAACTCACCCCTCCACTTT